The T cell receptor (beta chain) under discussion was sequenced for a study of T cells in localized non-small cell lung cancer. The germline V gene encodes CDR1 LNHDA and CDR2 SQIVND (reference sequence). CDR3 length equals 11 residues. Trimming stripped 8 bases from V and 3 bases from J, with 7 bases between. The method was immunoSEQ multiplex PCR; TCRdb's version includes in-frame clones alone and lacks a portion of them. The repertoire holds more than 40,000 clones, with approximately 86% as singletons. This sequence originates from a man aged 40 to 75 with stage II lung adenocarcinoma. This material consisted of PBMCs, taken before any cancer treatment. V gene TRBV19 combines with J gene TRBJ1-1; D is unclear. The CDR3 sequence is CASDRDTEAFF. The CDR3 DNA reads as TGTGCCAGTGACCGAGACACTGAAGCTTTCTTT.